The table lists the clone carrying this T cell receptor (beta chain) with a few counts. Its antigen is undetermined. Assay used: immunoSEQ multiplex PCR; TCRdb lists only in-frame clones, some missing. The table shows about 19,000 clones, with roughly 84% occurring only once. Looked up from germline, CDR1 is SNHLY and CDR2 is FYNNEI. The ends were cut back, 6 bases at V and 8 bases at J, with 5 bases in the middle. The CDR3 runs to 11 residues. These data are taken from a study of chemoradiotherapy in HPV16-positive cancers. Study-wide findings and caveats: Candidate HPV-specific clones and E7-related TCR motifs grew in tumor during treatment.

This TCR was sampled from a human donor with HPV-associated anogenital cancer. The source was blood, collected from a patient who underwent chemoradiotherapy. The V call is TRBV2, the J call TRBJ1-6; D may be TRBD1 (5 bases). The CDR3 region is CASRGDSPLHF. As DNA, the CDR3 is TGTGCCAGCAGGGGGGATTCACCCCTCCACTTT.